Listed below are T cell receptor beta chains from one sample, sequenced in a study of identical twins. TCRdb reanalysed the 5' RACE reads using MiXCR and keeps one entry per CDR3 protein. The sample has around 220,000 distinct CDR3 sequences; roughly a tenth are singletons. Source material: memory T cells sorted from blood. Receptors originate from a man aged 50-59 years in good health. Each CDR3 is given with its conserved first and last residue. Each record gives: J gene, V gene, D gene, clone size, CDR3 DNA, CDR3 protein. D genes are given only for firm matches. Size tells how often a clone was seen (once, few, many) or the class of an expanded clone, and some rows leave it out.

TRBJ2-3 | TRBV9 | TRBD2 | many | TGTGCCAGCAGCGTAGATGGCGGGAGGGCAGATACGCAGTATTTT | CASSVDGGRADTQYF
TRBJ2-7 | TRBV7-9 | - | - | TGTGCCAGCAGCCCCGAAGAGGGACACCCCTACGAGCAGTACTTC | CASSPEEGHPYEQYF
TRBJ2-7 | TRBV29-1 | TRBD2 | - | TGCAGCGTTGGAACTAGCGGGGCAAGAGAGCAGTACTTC | CSVGTSGAREQYF
TRBJ2-6 | TRBV11-2 | - | - | TGTGCCAGCAGCCCAGCAAAACAGGGGGGGATGGTGGCCAACGTCCTGACTTTC | CASSPAKQGGMVANVLTF
TRBJ2-4 | TRBV28 | - | - | TGTGCCAGCAGTACTGGCCCCGTCAGCCACATTCAGTACTTC | CASSTGPVSHIQYF
TRBJ2-1 | TRBV15 | - | many | TGTGCCACCAGCAGGGAAGGACACGATGAGCAGTTCTTC | CATSREGHDEQFF
TRBJ1-1 | TRBV7-9 | - | many | TGTGCCAGCAGCCCCGGAGGGGGTTGGAACACTGAAGCTTTCTTT | CASSPGGGWNTEAFF
TRBJ1-6 | TRBV20-1 | - | many | TGCAGTGCTAAACACTCCGGGTCCTATAATTCACCCCTCCACTTT | CSAKHSGSYNSPLHF
TRBJ1-2 | TRBV20-1 | - | - | TGCAGTGCTAGTACGGGTTGGGCGGCTGGCTACACCTTC | CSASTGWAAGYTF
TRBJ2-1 | TRBV20-1 | TRBD2 | many | TGCAGTGCCAGAAGCGGGAGCAGCTCCTACAATGAGCAGTTCTTC | CSARSGSSSYNEQFF
TRBJ1-1 | TRBV11-2 | - | many | TGTGCCAGCAGGATAGGATGGAACACTGAAGCTTTCTTT | CASRIGWNTEAFF
TRBJ2-5 | TRBV7-2 | - | - | TGTGCCAGCAGCCCGGGGGCGGGGGAGACCCAGTACTTC | CASSPGAGETQYF
TRBJ1-1 | TRBV20-1 | - | - | TGCAGTGCTAGCCCCCCAGGCTTCACTGAAGCTTTCTTT | CSASPPGFTEAFF
TRBJ1-2 | TRBV12-3/TRBV12-4 | TRBD1 | many | TGTGCCAGCAGTCCTACGGGACAGGGGTATGGCTACACCTTC | CASSPTGQGYGYTF
TRBJ1-5 | TRBV16 | - | - | TGTGCCAGCAGCCAATCCCCGGACGGAAATCAGCCCCAGCATTTT | CASSQSPDGNQPQHF
TRBJ2-1 | TRBV7-2 | - | few | TGTGCCAGCAGCTTAACTGGGGGCCACAATGAGCAGTTCTTC | CASSLTGGHNEQFF
TRBJ2-3 | TRBV4-2 | TRBD2 | many | TGTGCCAGCAGCACCGAGGGAGCGGGAGGGGGCACAGATACGCAGTATTTT | CASSTEGAGGGTDTQYF
TRBJ2-7 | TRBV5-6 | TRBD2 | few | TGTGCCAGCAGCTACGGGACTAGCGACGAGCAGTACTTC | CASSYGTSDEQYF
TRBJ1-6 | TRBV7-8 | TRBD1 | few | TGTGCCAGCAGCCTCGGGACAGGGTATAATTCACCCCTCCACTTT | CASSLGTGYNSPLHF
TRBJ2-1 | TRBV7-2 | TRBD2 | few | TGTGCCAGCAGCTTAGCGTACAGCGGGGGTTACAATGAGCAGTTCTTC | CASSLAYSGGYNEQFF
TRBJ2-5 | TRBV3-1 | TRBD2 | - | TGTGCCAGCAGCCAGGCTAGCGGGGGGCTCAGGACCCAGTACTTC | CASSQASGGLRTQYF
TRBJ1-5 | TRBV27 | TRBD1 | - | TGTGCCAGCAGTTCAACAGGGGTGAGAAGCAATCAGCCCCAGCATTTT | CASSSTGVRSNQPQHF
TRBJ2-1 | TRBV25-1 | TRBD1 | many | TGTGCCAGCAGTGAACCCGGGACAGGGGGCTATGAGCAGTTCTTC | CASSEPGTGGYEQFF
TRBJ2-1 | TRBV6-5 | TRBD2 | - | TGTGCCAGCAGTTACGATGGCGGGAGCGGGGCCAATGAGCAGTTCTTC | CASSYDGGSGANEQFF
TRBJ2-2 | TRBV7-9 | - | - | TGTGCCAGCAGCTCCGTGTGGGCCGGGGAGCTGTTTTTT | CASSSVWAGELFF
TRBJ2-7 | TRBV30 | TRBD2 | few | TGTGCCTGGAGTCAGGGACTAGGGGAGTCCTACGAGCAGTACTTC | CAWSQGLGESYEQYF
TRBJ1-1 | TRBV11-2 | - | many | TGTGCCAGCAGCTTAGATCGCAGGGGACCGGGGACTGAAGCTTTCTTT | CASSLDRRGPGTEAFF
TRBJ2-2 | TRBV7-7 | - | many | TGTGCCAGCAGCCCCCAGTGGACCGGGGAGCTGTTTTTT | CASSPQWTGELFF
TRBJ2-2 | TRBV12-3/TRBV12-4 | - | few | TGTGCCAGCAGTTTTGCCACAGGGCTTTACACCGGGGAGCTGTTTTTT | CASSFATGLYTGELFF
TRBJ2-4 | TRBV18 | TRBD1 | - | TGTGCCAGCTCCCGTGGACAGGGTCTAGCCAAAAACATTCAGTACTTC | CASSRGQGLAKNIQYF
TRBJ2-5 | TRBV14 | TRBD1 | many | TGTGCCAGCAGCCCTTCGGACAGGGTGATTTTAGGAGAGACCCAGTACTTC | CASSPSDRVILGETQYF
TRBJ1-1 | TRBV18 | - | many | TGTGCCAGCTCACCACTGGGGGCGCAGACTGAAGCTTTCTTT | CASSPLGAQTEAFF
TRBJ1-5 | TRBV12-3/TRBV12-4 | - | few | TGTGCCAGCAGTTTGTCGACCCGGCAGCCCCAGCATTTT | CASSLSTRQPQHF
TRBJ2-7 | TRBV21-1 | - | - | TGTGCCAGCAGCCCCCATGTCCAGGCCTACGAGCAGTACTTC | CASSPHVQAYEQYF
TRBJ2-3 | TRBV15 | TRBD2 | many | TGTGCCACCGCGGGCGGGAGGGCGACAGATACGCAGTATTTT | CATAGGRATDTQYF
TRBJ2-7 | TRBV6-2/TRBV6-3 | TRBD2 | many | TGTGCCAGCAGTTACTCCGGGCGGGGGGACTCCTACGAGCAGTACTTC | CASSYSGRGDSYEQYF
TRBJ2-5 | TRBV4-1 | - | few | TGCGCCAGCAGCCCCCCCGGGACGAATTCGGAGACCCAGTACTTC | CASSPPGTNSETQYF
TRBJ2-3 | TRBV7-2 | - | many | TGTGCCAGCAGCCCAGGGCTTAGCACAGATACGCAGTATTTT | CASSPGLSTDTQYF
TRBJ2-5 | TRBV20-1 | TRBD2 | many | TGCAGTGCTAGAGACGGGGGGGCCCCTCAAGAGACCCAGTACTTC | CSARDGGAPQETQYF
TRBJ2-2 | TRBV20-1 | - | many | TGCAGTGCTAGAGACCTCAGGGGCACCGGGGAGCTGTTTTTT | CSARDLRGTGELFF
TRBJ2-7 | TRBV2 | - | - | TGTGCCAGCCGACAGACTTACGAGCAGTACTTC | CASRQTYEQYF
TRBJ2-4 | TRBV5-1 | - | many | TGCGCCAGCAGCTTGGAGTCTGGGAACATTCAGTACTTC | CASSLESGNIQYF
TRBJ2-3 | TRBV11-2 | TRBD1 | many | TGTGCCAGCAGCCCTGGGACAGCTTTCACAGATACGCAGTATTTT | CASSPGTAFTDTQYF
TRBJ2-1 | TRBV9 | TRBD1 | few | TGTGCCAGCAGCGTAGCACCGGGACAGGGGTCCTACAATGAGCAGTTCTTC | CASSVAPGQGSYNEQFF
TRBJ2-1 | TRBV25-1 | TRBD1 | - | TGTGCCAGCAGTGCATTGTACAGGGGGCACAATTATGAGCAGTTCTTC | CASSALYRGHNYEQFF
TRBJ2-1 | TRBV6-2/TRBV6-3 | TRBD1 | few | TGTGCCAGCAGCGACCACCCAGGGGGTGTCGGGTACAATGAGCAGTTCTTC | CASSDHPGGVGYNEQFF
TRBJ2-1 | TRBV4-3 | - | - | TGCGCCAGCAGCCAAGAAACGGCCTACTACAATGAGCAGTTCTTC | CASSQETAYYNEQFF
TRBJ2-5 | TRBV6-5 | - | - | TGTGCCAGCAGTTACTGGGCAGGACGGCAAGAGACCCAGTACTTC | CASSYWAGRQETQYF
TRBJ2-3 | TRBV4-3 | - | few | TGCGCCAGCAGCCGGGAGAGGGCAGATACGCAGTATTTT | CASSRERADTQYF
TRBJ1-3 | TRBV27 | - | - | TGTGCCAGCAGCGCCGGAAGGGGCGGAAGAAACACCATATATTTT | CASSAGRGGRNTIYF
TRBJ1-2 | TRBV19 | - | many | TGTGCCAGTAGTATAGGTCTCTCCTATGGCTACACCTTC | CASSIGLSYGYTF